This is a list of T cell receptor beta chains from one sample in a study of vaccination and CD4 T cells after COVID-19. These receptors' antigens are unknown. TCRdb reprocessed the PCR reads via MiXCR and lists one record per CDR3 protein. The table has over 10,000 distinct CDR3 sequences, just under 80% seen once. The sequenced sample consisted of CD4+ T cells from blood, cultured in vitro. The receptors shown here come from a human donor who had recovered from COVID-19. Each CDR3 is given with its conserved first and last residue.

CDR3: CASSSSGPPYEQYF
V: TRBV7-9
J: TRBJ2-7

CDR3: CASRYRGVASYNSPLHF
V: TRBV28
J: TRBJ1-6

CDR3: CASSYPGHSSGNTIYF
V: TRBV7-9
J: TRBJ1-3

CDR3: CASSLIRVGNQPQHF
V: TRBV28
J: TRBJ1-5

CDR3: CASSLVHAGETQYF
V: TRBV7-8
J: TRBJ2-5

CDR3: CSARPGLAGGPEQYF
V: TRBV20-1
J: TRBJ2-7

CDR3: CASSPSGISYNEQFF
V: TRBV11-2
J: TRBJ2-1

CDR3: CASSPWTGADTQYF
V: TRBV7-8
J: TRBJ2-3

CDR3: CSVDPPSRHDF
V: TRBV20-1
J: TRBJ2-4

CDR3: CASSLSSRGYTF
V: TRBV7-2
J: TRBJ1-2

CDR3: CASSLSNYGYTF
V: TRBV28
J: TRBJ1-2

CDR3: CSASGGLGYTF
V: TRBV20-1
J: TRBJ1-2

CDR3: CASSLWGVNSPISREKLFF
V: TRBV27
J: TRBJ1-4

CDR3: CASIWTGMNTEAFF
V: TRBV19
J: TRBJ1-1

CDR3: CASSESILENTGELFF
V: TRBV10-1
J: TRBJ2-2

CDR3: CASSLFQDRKASYNSPLHF
V: TRBV21-1
J: TRBJ1-6

CDR3: CASSLAFLSGNGYTF
V: TRBV7-2
J: TRBJ1-2

CDR3: CSASPRTDTQYF
V: TRBV20-1
J: TRBJ2-3

CDR3: CSARVDRLNTEAFF
V: TRBV20-1
J: TRBJ1-1

CDR3: CSAAEGTGTNEKLFF
V: TRBV20-1
J: TRBJ1-4

CDR3: CSARDGHRGANVLTF
V: TRBV20-1
J: TRBJ2-6

CDR3: CSASGQTSGNDEQFF
V: TRBV20-1
J: TRBJ2-1

CDR3: CASSLDTSGTSPLHF
V: TRBV7-9
J: TRBJ1-6

CDR3: CASSFGAASGTDTQYF
V: TRBV7-9
J: TRBJ2-3

CDR3: CASSPIGPTSGVIYEQYF
V: TRBV19
J: TRBJ2-7

CDR3: CASSKAGPGQAKETQYF
V: TRBV21-1
J: TRBJ2-5

CDR3: CASSRQRQETQYF
V: TRBV11-2
J: TRBJ2-5

CDR3: CSARDRSDTEAFF
V: TRBV20-1
J: TRBJ1-1

CDR3: CATSRAVYQETQYF
V: TRBV15
J: TRBJ2-5

CDR3: CASSSGSGSGELFF
V: TRBV7-9
J: TRBJ2-2

CDR3: CASSYGGSYEQYF
V: TRBV6-2/TRBV6-3
J: TRBJ2-7

CDR3: CATKTSGDNEQFF
V: TRBV10-3
J: TRBJ2-1

CDR3: CSARPRDRTHNSPLHF
V: TRBV20-1
J: TRBJ1-6

CDR3: CASSIGDLRGEQYF
V: TRBV19
J: TRBJ2-7

CDR3: CASSLGGGLNYGYTF
V: TRBV6-1
J: TRBJ1-2

CDR3: CASSRGTSGDNEQFF
V: TRBV11-2
J: TRBJ2-1

CDR3: CASSFVGTSGTGGELFF
V: TRBV7-2
J: TRBJ2-2

CDR3: CASSRARTGMNTEAFF
V: TRBV2
J: TRBJ1-1

CDR3: CASSLLQGNRGEQYF
V: TRBV12-3/TRBV12-4
J: TRBJ2-7

CDR3: CASSTQRQGMNTEAFF
V: TRBV6-1
J: TRBJ1-1

CDR3: CASSGTGALEGQPQHF
V: TRBV6-1
J: TRBJ1-5

CDR3: CASSKARRGRPSGANVLTF
V: TRBV21-1
J: TRBJ2-6

CDR3: CASSLRSVNSYEQYF
V: TRBV11-2
J: TRBJ2-7

CDR3: CASSPGSNQPQHF
V: TRBV18
J: TRBJ1-5

CDR3: CATSDPGYEQYF
V: TRBV24-1
J: TRBJ2-7

CDR3: CASSLDLGGGELFF
V: TRBV7-2
J: TRBJ2-2

CDR3: CASFLGGVETQYF
V: TRBV6-1
J: TRBJ2-5

CDR3: CASSQVGRGWSEAFF
V: TRBV4-1
J: TRBJ1-1

CDR3: CASSYMRISKFADTQYF
V: TRBV27
J: TRBJ2-3

CDR3: CASGNGGWDQPQHF
V: TRBV12-5
J: TRBJ1-5